The present entry profiles one T cell receptor beta chain with its context. As yet, its antigen is unknown. Within the sample, other DNA sequences also encode this same CDR3. The record originates from a study of T cell responses to AZD1222 COVID-19 vaccine. Germline V CDR1 and CDR2: MNHNY, SVGAGI (reference sequence). This CDR3 comprises 14 residues. V lost 0 bases and J lost 9, with 14 bases in between. Clones were sequenced by immunoSEQ multiplex PCR, and TCRdb holds only the in-frame ones, with some missing. The sample lists about 83,000 clones; 80% to 90% were seen once. Whole-study results and caveats: In the spike-specific TCR repertoire, nearly half reportedly target unmutated variant regions. Rises in breadth and depth of Spike-specific TCRs came after two AZD1222 doses. Repertoire collection took place solely once the T cell response had peaked. Only six AZD1222 recipients tested seropositive at baseline.

The sequences come from peripheral blood, collected 28 days after the second AZD1222 dose. The chain has TRBV6-6 and TRBJ2-5, with D hard to call. The receptor was isolated from an adult who received the AZD1222 COVID-19 vaccine. CDR3 bases: TGTGCCAGCAGTTACTCGACCAGCCCTCAGGCCCAGTACTTC. This translates into CASSYSTSPQAQYF.